The TCR beta chain described here comes from a study of human T cells and chemical hapten exposure (dated by TCRdb to 2020 to 2022). Notes on the research overall: For sensitization, 2% DPC in acetone was applied to a 2 cm by 2 cm area of upper inner arm skin. Throughout the approximately 22-week study period, patients were also given weekly therapeutic DPC doses on the scalp. Patch testing on the upper back used Finn chambers containing 0.01% DPC, with scoring done after 6 days according to International Contact Dermatitis Research Group standards. Most of the patients in the cohort were female, and the cohort covered alopecia areata with under or over 50% scalp involvement, alopecia totalis and alopecia universalis. Libraries were combined into a pool for sequencing, and differences in TCR yield between samples came mainly from small differences in library volumes within the pool. In alopecia patients, the study followed how the peripheral blood TCR repertoire changed in vivo over primary and secondary sensitization to diphenylcyclopropenone (DPC), a hapten. Blood was sampled from patients pre-sensitization (week 0) and at 2, 6 and about 24 weeks after DPC sensitization. For TCR sequencing, blood came from 25 to 35 alopecia patients at anywhere from one to four time points (pre-sensitization, 2, 6 and 24 weeks).

The CDR3 holds 14 amino acids from the cysteine to the phenylalanine. Only the CDR3 portion is preserved as DNA: 42 bases, with reading frame beginning at the first base. The germline V end is reduced by 2 bases and the J end by 4 bases; junction bases left unmatched: 4. CDR1 and CDR2, per the germline V gene, are SGHTA and FQGNSA. In this sample, this clonotype turned up a few times. Its antigen is still unknown. No base quality information exists; no much larger clone differs at one position. Library preparation was by RACE. Sequencing was carried out with a NextSeq 500. During library preparation, unique molecular identifiers were attached to individual cDNA molecules so that TCRs could be counted in a quantitative, reproducible way. From each blood RNA sample, both TCR alpha and TCR beta chains were sequenced. In the source study's methods: A median of roughly 98,000 TCRs per sample was observed, with a range of about 23,224 to 690,600. V, J and CDR3 annotation of the TCR reads was performed with the Decombinator software suite. To make PS versus PT1 abundance plots, every sample was subsampled to the same number of TCRs (28,000). TCRs were defined as expanded if absent before sensitization and observed at least eight times at the 2-week time point. The public reads were reprocessed in TCRdb via fastp at Q25 and MiXCR, keeping in-frame beta chains. Every distinct CDR3 protein forms one entry, paired with its most common genes and DNA. V and J calls and clone size were set by TCRdb, not the authors. In this sample the table shows roughly 190,000 distinct CDR3 sequences, 20% to 25% of which occur a single time. Over 6.5% of the sample belongs to the ten largest clones.

Interpreted using the paper, the time point label stands for: patch test 1, 2 weeks after DPC sensitization. The treatment or condition label corresponds to: therapeutic diphenylcyclopropenone sensitization with weekly scalp DPC. At each patch-test visit, blood was drawn before the patch test was applied. To be eligible, patients had to be aged 18 to 70, diagnosed with alopecia and judged suitable for DPC therapy, while pregnant patients were excluded. Total RNA was extracted from unfractionated whole blood collected in Tempus Blood RNA tubes. General conclusions and limits of the study: DPC sensitization did not change how many TCRs were above 1 in 1000 frequency, and no evidence was found of alterations in global repertoire structure. Repeated subsampling changed both the strength of the expansion versus patch-test correlation and the threshold at which the correlation became significant. A positive correlation was found between the number of PT1 expanded TCRs and patch test score, with significance reached at thresholds 8, 16 and 32 but not 4. All patients had alopecia, a presumed autoimmune disease, so their immune response might differ from that of healthy individuals. Compared with pre-sensitization or healthy control sets, expanded TCRs formed significantly more large CDR3 similarity clusters, which is consistent with antigen-driven responses.

The sample consisted of whole blood, taken in connection with sensitization to the hapten diphenylcyclopropenone (DPC). This clonotype originated in a woman in her fifties or sixties with alopecia areata. Some clones in this sample may be carry-over from other donors' samples. Recombination connected TRBV7-2 to TRBJ2-5, and 7 bases in between align with TRBD2. The CDR3: CASSLSASGETQYF. The DNA reads TGTGCCAGCAGCTTATCGGCTAGCGGAGAGACCCAGTACTTC.